The clone carrying this T cell receptor beta chain was counted at least ten times. Its specificity is unknown. This record belongs to a study of molecular identifiers for immune sequencing clone quantification. The study's findings and limits: Reportedly, one cell's Jurkat TCR RNA was detected within 1,200,000 naive CD8 cells.

Preparation of the bulk TCR libraries relied on previously described methods and listed TCR primers. TCRdb ran MiXCR on the PCR reads and lists one entry per CDR3 protein. The sample records over 600,000 distinct CDR3 sequences, 15% to 20% being singletons. CDR1 is LNHDA, CDR2 SQIVND, per germline (reference sequence). This CDR3 contains 12 residues. The ends were cut back, 4 bases at V and 2 bases at J, with 3 bases in the middle. The sample comprised naive CD8+ T cells from blood, with Jurkat cell RNA spiked in. Subset of the sample: FACS-sorted CD8+CD4-CCR7+CD45RA+ naive T cells. The rearrangement uses TRBV19 and TRBJ1-5, with D uncertain. This TCR was recovered from a human donor in good health. Some libraries in this study had Jurkat cell RNA spiked in. The CDR3 reads CASSTGNQPQHF. CDR3 in DNA: TGTGCCAGTAGTACCGGCAATCAGCCCCAGCATTTT.